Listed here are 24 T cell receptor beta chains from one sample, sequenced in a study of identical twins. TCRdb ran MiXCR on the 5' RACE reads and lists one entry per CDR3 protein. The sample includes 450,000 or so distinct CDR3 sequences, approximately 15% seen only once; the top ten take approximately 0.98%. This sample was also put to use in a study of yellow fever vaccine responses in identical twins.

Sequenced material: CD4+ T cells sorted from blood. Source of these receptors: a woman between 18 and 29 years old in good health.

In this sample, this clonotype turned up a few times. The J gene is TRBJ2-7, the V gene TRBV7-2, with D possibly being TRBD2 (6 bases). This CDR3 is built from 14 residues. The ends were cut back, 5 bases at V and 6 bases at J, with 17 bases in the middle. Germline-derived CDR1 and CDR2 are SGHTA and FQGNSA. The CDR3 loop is CASSLTGESAEQYF. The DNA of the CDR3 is TGTGCCAGCAGCCTTACGGGAGAATCAGCCGAGCAGTACTTC.

CDR3 amino acids: CSARGGGPGTSGSYEQYF. CDR3 DNA sequence: TGCAGTGCTAGAGGAGGGGGTCCCGGGACTAGCGGGAGCTACGAGCAGTACTTC. The chain recombines TRBV20-1 with TRBJ2-7, with 14 bases identical to TRBD2. CDR3 size: 18 residues. Germline trimming cut 1 base from V and 3 bases from J; bases unmatched to any gene: 11. Germline V CDR1 and CDR2: DFQATT, SNEGSKA (reference sequence).

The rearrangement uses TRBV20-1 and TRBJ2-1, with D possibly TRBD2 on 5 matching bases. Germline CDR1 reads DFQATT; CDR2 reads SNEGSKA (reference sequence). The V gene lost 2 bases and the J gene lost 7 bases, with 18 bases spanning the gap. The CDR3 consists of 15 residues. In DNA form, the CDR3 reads TGCAGTGCTAGACGTCAGGAGGTTCCGGGGAATGAGCAGTTCTTC. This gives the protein CSARRQEVPGNEQFF.

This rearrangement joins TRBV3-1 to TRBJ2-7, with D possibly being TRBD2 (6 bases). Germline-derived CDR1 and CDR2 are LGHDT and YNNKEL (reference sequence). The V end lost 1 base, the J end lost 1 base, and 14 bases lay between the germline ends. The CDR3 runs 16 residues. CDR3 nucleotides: TGTGCCAGCAGCCAAGCCGGGCGGGGAAGATCCTACGAGCAGTACTTC. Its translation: CASSQAGRGRSYEQYF.

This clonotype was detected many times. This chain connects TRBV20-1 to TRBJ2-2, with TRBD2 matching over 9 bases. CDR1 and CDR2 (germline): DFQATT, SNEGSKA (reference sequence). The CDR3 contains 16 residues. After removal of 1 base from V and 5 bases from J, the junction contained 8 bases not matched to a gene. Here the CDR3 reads CSARVAGGLGTGELFF. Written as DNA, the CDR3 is TGCAGTGCTAGAGTTGCGGGAGGGCTTGGTACCGGGGAGCTGTTTTTT.

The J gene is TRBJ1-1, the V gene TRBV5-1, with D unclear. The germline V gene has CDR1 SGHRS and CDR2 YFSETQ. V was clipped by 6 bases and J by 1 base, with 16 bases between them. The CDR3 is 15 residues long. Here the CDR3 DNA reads TGCGCCAGCAACCTTCGACCGGGCGGGAACACTGAAGCTTTCTTT. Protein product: CASNLRPGGNTEAFF.

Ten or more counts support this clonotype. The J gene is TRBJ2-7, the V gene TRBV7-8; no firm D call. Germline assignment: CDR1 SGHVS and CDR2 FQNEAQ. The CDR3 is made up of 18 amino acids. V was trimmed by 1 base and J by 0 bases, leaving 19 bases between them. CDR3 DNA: TGTGCCAGCAGCTTAGAGATTGTCCCGGGTCCGAGCTCCTACGAGCAGTACTTC. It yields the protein CASSLEIVPGPSSYEQYF.

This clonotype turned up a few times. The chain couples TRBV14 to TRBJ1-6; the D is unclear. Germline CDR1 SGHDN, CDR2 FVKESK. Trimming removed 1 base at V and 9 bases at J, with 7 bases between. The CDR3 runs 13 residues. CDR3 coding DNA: TGTGCCAGCAGCCAAGGCAGGAGTTCACCCCTCCACTTT. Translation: CASSQGRSSPLHF. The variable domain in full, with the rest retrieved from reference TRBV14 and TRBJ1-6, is EAGVTQFPSHSVIEKGQTVTLRCDPISGHDNLYWYRRVMGKEIKFLLHFVKESKQDESGMPNNRFLAERTGGTYSTLKVQPAELEDSGVYFCASSQGRSSPLHFGNGTRLTVT.

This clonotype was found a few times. The CDR3 nucleotides read TGTGCCAGCAGCATCGGACAGGGGGTTATTACCGGGGAGCTGTTTTTT. It codes for CASSIGQGVITGELFF. The chain joins TRBV7-6 to TRBJ2-2; 10 nucleotides align to TRBD1. Losses at the gene ends were 5 bases for V and 5 bases for J; bases not matched to a gene: 8. Per germline, CDR1 SGHVS and CDR2 FNYEAQ. This CDR3 comprises 16 residues.

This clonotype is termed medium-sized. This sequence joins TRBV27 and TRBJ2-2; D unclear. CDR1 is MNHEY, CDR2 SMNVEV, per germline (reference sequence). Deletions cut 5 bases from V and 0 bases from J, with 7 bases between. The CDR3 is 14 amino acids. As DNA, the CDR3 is TGTGCCAGCAGTAGAAGCTCGAACACCGGGGAGCTGTTTTTT. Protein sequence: CASSRSSNTGELFF.

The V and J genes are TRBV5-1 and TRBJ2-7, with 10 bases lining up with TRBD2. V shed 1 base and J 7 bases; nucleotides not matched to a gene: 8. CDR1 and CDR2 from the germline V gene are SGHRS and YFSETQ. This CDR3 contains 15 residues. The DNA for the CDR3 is TGCGCCAGCAGCTTGTTGGCTAGCGGGAGCGGAGAGCAGTACTTC. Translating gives CASSLLASGSGEQYF.

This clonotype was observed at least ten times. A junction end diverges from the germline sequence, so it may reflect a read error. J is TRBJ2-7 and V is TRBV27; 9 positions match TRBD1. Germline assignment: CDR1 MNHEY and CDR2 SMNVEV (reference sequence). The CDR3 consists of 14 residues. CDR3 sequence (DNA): TGCGCCAGCAGCCCGGGACAGGGCCCCTACGAGCAGTACTTC. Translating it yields CASSPGQGPYEQYF.

This CDR3 is CATSRDLGQGSGNTIYF. CDR3 DNA: TGTGCCACCAGCAGAGATCTAGGACAGGGCTCTGGAAACACCATATATTTT. The rearrangement uses TRBV15 and TRBJ1-3, with 8 nucleotides matching TRBD1. V lost 0 bases to trimming and J lost 0 bases; unmatched junction nucleotides: 4. There are 17 residues in the CDR3. CDR1 is LNHNV, CDR2 YYDKDF, per germline (reference sequence). The whole variable domain, filled in from reference TRBV15 and TRBJ1-3, reads DAMVIQNPRYQVTQFGKPVTLSCSQTLNHNVMYWYQQKSSQAPKLLFHYYDKDFNNEADTPDNFQSRRPNTSFCFLDIRSPGLGDTAMYLCATSRDLGQGSGNTIYFGEGSWLTVV.

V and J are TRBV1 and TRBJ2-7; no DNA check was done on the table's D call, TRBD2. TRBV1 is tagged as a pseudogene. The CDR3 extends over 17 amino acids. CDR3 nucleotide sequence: TGCACCAGCAGCCCCTCCAATTCACTAGCGGGGCGTTACGAGCAGTACTTC. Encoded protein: CTSSPSNSLAGRYEQYF.

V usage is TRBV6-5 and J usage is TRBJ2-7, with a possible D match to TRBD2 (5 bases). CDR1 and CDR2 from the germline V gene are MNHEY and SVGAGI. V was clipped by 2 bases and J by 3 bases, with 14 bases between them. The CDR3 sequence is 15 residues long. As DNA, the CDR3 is TGTGCCAGCAGTTACAGGGAGAGAGGAGGCTACGAGCAGTACTTC. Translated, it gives CASSYRERGGYEQYF.

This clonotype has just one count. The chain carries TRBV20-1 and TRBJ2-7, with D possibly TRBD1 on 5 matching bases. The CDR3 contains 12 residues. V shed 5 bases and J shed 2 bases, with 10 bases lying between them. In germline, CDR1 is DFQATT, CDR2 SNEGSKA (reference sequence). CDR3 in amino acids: CSADRGTYEQYF. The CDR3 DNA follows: TGCAGTGCTGATAGGGGAACCTACGAGCAGTACTTC.

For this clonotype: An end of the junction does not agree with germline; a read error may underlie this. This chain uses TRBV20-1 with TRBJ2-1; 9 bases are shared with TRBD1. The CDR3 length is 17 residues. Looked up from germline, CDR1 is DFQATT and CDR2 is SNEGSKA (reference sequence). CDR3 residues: CCARPRGRTGAYNEQFF. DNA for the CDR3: TGCTGTGCTAGACCCCGGGGGCGGACAGGGGCTTACAATGAGCAGTTCTTC.

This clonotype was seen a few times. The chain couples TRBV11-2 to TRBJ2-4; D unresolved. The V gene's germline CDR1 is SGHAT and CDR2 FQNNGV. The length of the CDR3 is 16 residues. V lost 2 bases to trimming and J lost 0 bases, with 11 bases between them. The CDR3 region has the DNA TGTGCCAGCAGCTTACCCTTTCTACTAGCCAAAAACATTCAGTACTTC. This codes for CASSLPFLLAKNIQYF.

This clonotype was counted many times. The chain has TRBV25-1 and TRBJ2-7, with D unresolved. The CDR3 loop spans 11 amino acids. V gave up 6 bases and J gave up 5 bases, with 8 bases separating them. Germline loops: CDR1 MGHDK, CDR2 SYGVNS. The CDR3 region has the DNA TGTGCCAGCAGGCTGTTCCACGAGCAGTACTTC. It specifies CASRLFHEQYF.

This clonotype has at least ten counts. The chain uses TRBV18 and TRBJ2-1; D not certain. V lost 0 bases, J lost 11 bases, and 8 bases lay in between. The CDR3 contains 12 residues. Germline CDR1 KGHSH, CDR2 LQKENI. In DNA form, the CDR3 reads TGTGCCAGCTCACCACCGATGGTGAAGCAGTTCTTC. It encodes CASSPPMVKQFF.

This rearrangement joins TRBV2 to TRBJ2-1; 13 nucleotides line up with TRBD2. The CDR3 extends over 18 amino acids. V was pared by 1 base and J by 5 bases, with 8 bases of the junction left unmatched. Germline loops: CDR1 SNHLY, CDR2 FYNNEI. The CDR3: CASSEESLGLAGNNEQFF. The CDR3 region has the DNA TGTGCCAGCAGTGAAGAGTCGTTGGGACTAGCGGGAAACAATGAGCAGTTCTTC.

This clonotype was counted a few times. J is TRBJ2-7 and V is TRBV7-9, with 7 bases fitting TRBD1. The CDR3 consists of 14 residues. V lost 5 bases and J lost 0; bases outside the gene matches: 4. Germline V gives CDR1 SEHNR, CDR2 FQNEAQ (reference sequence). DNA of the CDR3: TGTGCCAGCAGCCATCGACAGGGCTCCTACGAGCAGTACTTC. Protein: CASSHRQGSYEQYF.

In DNA, the CDR3 is TGTGCCAGCAGCCCAATTGGCGCAGGGGGCGCCTACAATGAGCAGTTCTTC. Protein: CASSPIGAGGAYNEQFF. This sequence joins TRBV3-1 and TRBJ2-1; 8 bases fit TRBD1. Trimming took 4 bases from V and 2 from J; bases not matched to a gene: 10. Germline V gene data show CDR1 as LGHDT and CDR2 as YNNKEL (reference sequence). This CDR3 has 17 residues.

The CDR3 sequence is CASSESSPRGTDTQYF. The CDR3 nucleotides are TGTGCCAGCAGTGAATCCTCCCCGCGGGGGACAGATACGCAGTATTTT. V usage is TRBV25-1 and J usage is TRBJ2-3, with 7 bases lining up with TRBD2. The CDR3 runs to 16 residues. From germline, CDR1 is MGHDK and CDR2 SYGVNS. The V and J ends lost 1 base and 3 bases, in that order; junction bases with no gene match: 7.